A selection of T cell receptor beta chains follows, all from one sample in a study of T cell repertoires in cytomegalovirus infection. One entry per CDR3 protein results from TCRdb running MiXCR on the reads. The sample lists around 350,000 distinct CDR3 sequences, 15% to 20% occurring once. Input material: PBMCs. These TCRs come from a human donor in good health (CMV status not recorded). Some clones in this sample may be carry-over from other donors' samples. Both conserved end residues are part of each CDR3. Fields, in order: D gene, J gene, V gene, clone size, CDR3 protein, CDR3 DNA. A D gene is named only where the DNA matches it firmly. Only part of the rows carry a size: once, few, many, or a class if the clone is expanded.

>NA|TRBJ1-1|TRBV10-3|NA
CAISERGRGSYTEAFF
TGTGCCATCAGTGAAAGAGGGAGGGGTTCCTACACTGAAGCTTTCTTT
>NA|TRBJ2-3|TRBV7-2|many
CASSFEGADTQYF
TGTGCCAGCAGCTTCGAGGGGGCAGATACGCAGTATTTT
>TRBD2|TRBJ2-1|TRBV7-2|NA
CASSQVPSGHYNEQFF
TGTGCCAGCAGCCAGGTACCTAGCGGACACTACAATGAGCAGTTCTTC
>NA|TRBJ2-7|TRBV27|few
CASSYQLPYEQYF
TGTGCCAGCAGTTACCAGTTACCCTACGAGCAGTACTTC
>NA|TRBJ2-2|TRBV12-3/TRBV12-4|NA
CASRRTRNTGELFF
TGTGCCAGCCGCCGGACTCGTAACACCGGGGAGCTGTTTTTT
>NA|TRBJ1-5|TRBV29-1|few
CSVGNGNQPQHF
TGCAGCGTCGGCAACGGGAATCAGCCCCAGCATTTT
>TRBD1|TRBJ1-5|TRBV19|few
CASSMDRDLPQPQHF
TGTGCCAGTAGTATGGACAGGGACCTGCCCCAGCCCCAGCATTTT
>TRBD2|TRBJ2-1|TRBV20-1|NA
CSARNSGSNNEQFF
TGCAGTGCCAGAAATAGCGGGAGTAACAATGAGCAGTTCTTC
>TRBD1|TRBJ1-1|TRBV30|many
CAWSRTGGMNTEAFF
TGTGCCTGGAGTCGGACAGGGGGCATGAACACTGAAGCTTTCTTT
>TRBD2|TRBJ2-1|TRBV20-1|few
CSARISGGPNEQFF
TGCAGTGCTAGGATAAGCGGGGGTCCCAATGAGCAGTTCTTC
>NA|TRBJ2-3|TRBV4-1|NA
CASSQEPHDTQYF
TGCGCCAGCAGCCAAGAACCCCACGATACGCAGTATTTT
>TRBD2|TRBJ2-1|TRBV29-1|few
CSVEFPGGNEQFF
TGCAGCGTTGAATTTCCGGGGGGCAATGAGCAGTTCTTC
>NA|TRBJ1-2|TRBV7-2|many
CASSLNRETYGYTF
TGTGCCAGCAGCTTGAACAGAGAAACCTATGGCTACACCTTC
>NA|TRBJ1-5|TRBV19|NA
CASSIRAGYSYQPQHF
TGTGCCAGTAGTATCCGAGCAGGCTATAGCTATCAGCCCCAGCATTTT
>NA|TRBJ1-3|TRBV7-2|few
CASSRDGSSGNTIYF
TGTGCCAGCAGCCGGGACGGAAGCTCTGGAAACACCATATATTTT
>TRBD2|TRBJ2-5|TRBV5-4|NA
CASRHAGEQETQYF
TGTGCCAGCCGCCACGCGGGGGAACAAGAGACCCAGTACTTC
>TRBD1|TRBJ1-3|TRBV20-1|few
CSARARTGPNTIYF
TGCAGTGCTAGGGCAAGGACAGGGCCGAACACCATATATTTT
>NA|TRBJ2-3|TRBV6-2/TRBV6-3|NA
CASSYGSRGSFTDTQYF
TGTGCCAGCAGTTATGGGAGCCGAGGATCTTTCACAGATACGCAGTATTTT
>NA|TRBJ1-5|TRBV12-3/TRBV12-4|NA
CASSSSPLQHF
TGTGCCAGCAGTTCTTCCCCCCTCCAGCATTTT
>TRBD2|TRBJ2-7|TRBV11-2|many
CASSSGLAVYEQYF
TGTGCCAGCAGCTCCGGACTAGCGGTTTACGAGCAGTACTTC
>TRBD1|TRBJ1-5|TRBV19|NA
CASKRRTGDQPQHF
TGTGCCAGTAAACGGAGAACAGGGGATCAGCCCCAGCATTTT
>TRBD1|TRBJ2-3|TRBV6-6|few
CASRVQGQDTQYF
TGTGCCAGCAGGGTACAGGGGCAAGATACGCAGTATTTT
>TRBD1|TRBJ1-5|TRBV19|many
CATHRDRNQPQHF
TGTGCCACCCACCGGGACAGAAATCAGCCCCAGCATTTT
>NA|TRBJ1-4|TRBV18|once
CASSPSFGEKLFF
TGTGCCAGCTCACCATCGTTTGGTGAAAAACTGTTTTTT
>NA|TRBJ1-2|TRBV10-3|NA
CAISAQTQTTAGYTF
TGTGCCATCAGTGCGCAGACCCAAACTACGGCGGGCTACACCTTC
>NA|TRBJ2-1|TRBV9|few
CASSVIPGPNEQFF
TGTGCCAGCAGCGTAATCCCGGGACCTAATGAGCAGTTCTTC
>NA|TRBJ2-3|TRBV4-2|NA
CASSQEVLTADTQYF
TGTGCCAGCAGCCAAGAGGTTTTAACTGCCGATACGCAGTATTTT
>NA|TRBJ2-3|TRBV7-8|many
CASSRVGQRTDTQYF
TGTGCCAGCAGCAGAGTAGGACAGCGCACAGATACGCAGTATTTT
>NA|TRBJ1-5|TRBV18|few
CASSEQGNSNQPQHF
TGTGCCAGCTCAGAACAGGGAAATAGCAATCAGCCCCAGCATTTT
>NA|TRBJ1-5|TRBV27|NA
CASSGPGAGRHQPQHF
TGTGCCAGCAGTGGACCGGGAGCGGGGCGTCATCAGCCCCAGCATTTT
>NA|TRBJ1-1|TRBV6-2/TRBV6-3|few
CASKLPLTEAFF
TGTGCCAGCAAGTTACCCCTCACTGAAGCTTTCTTT
>NA|TRBJ1-1|TRBV19|few
CASSRVDTEAFF
TGTGCCAGTAGTAGAGTGGACACTGAAGCTTTCTTT
>TRBD2|TRBJ2-1|TRBV7-2|many
CASKREVSEQFF
TGTGCCAGCAAGCGGGAGGTTAGTGAGCAGTTCTTC
>NA|TRBJ1-6|TRBV4-1|few
CASSQDRAGSPLHF
TGCGCCAGCAGCCAAGACAGGGCGGGTTCACCCCTCCACTTT
>NA|TRBJ1-1|TRBV10-3|many
CAIGTMNTEAFF
TGTGCCATCGGAACAATGAACACTGAAGCTTTCTTT